The 22 T cell receptor beta chains reported below all come from one sample, sequenced in a study of blood T cells in healthy people across ages. For the second PCR, which ran for about 7 to 11 cycles, a sample-barcoded 5' primer and a J-beta primer mix were used. MiXCR, run by TCRdb on the 5' RACE reads, gives a single entry per CDR3 protein. Among 1.5 million to 2 million distinct CDR3 sequences listed, approximately 50% were seen once. The source material was blood. The origin of the receptors is a woman aged 40 to 55 in good health.

V gene TRBV5-1 combines with J gene TRBJ2-7; D is unresolved. V was clipped by 4 bases and J by 7 bases, with 18 bases between them. Germline values: CDR1 SGHRS, CDR2 YFSETQ. The CDR3 is made up of 14 amino acids. CDR3 region: CASSPAAISGEQYF. CDR3 coding DNA: TGCGCCAGCAGCCCGGCCGCTATATCGGGTGAGCAGTACTTC.

The CDR3 DNA is TGTGCCAGCAGCGTAGCTACAGAGGGACAGGGGGCCTATGGCTACACCTTC. Amino acids: CASSVATEGQGAYGYTF. V and J are TRBV9 and TRBJ1-2; 12 bases agree with TRBD1. Looked up from germline, CDR1 is SGDLS and CDR2 is YYNGEE. V lost 0 bases and J lost 4; bases outside the gene matches: 7. This CDR3 is built from 17 residues.

The rearrangement links TRBV20-1 to TRBJ2-5; 9 positions match TRBD2. V trimming: 3 bases; J trimming: 1 base; junction bases outside the gene matches: 6. The CDR3 runs to 15 residues. The germline V gene has CDR1 DFQATT and CDR2 SNEGSKA (reference sequence). The CDR3 DNA reads as TGCAGTGCTAGCTCGCTAGCGGGGTCCCAAGAGACCCAGTACTTC. This translates into CSASSLAGSQETQYF.

This chain links TRBV6-1 with TRBJ2-1, with 12 bases matching TRBD2. The CDR3 has 17 amino acids. The junction had 6 bases not matched to a gene; V was cut back by 6 bases and J by 0 bases. Germline CDR1 MNHNS, CDR2 SASEGT. The CDR3 DNA sequence: TGTGCCAGCAGAAGACTAGCGGGGGCACGCTCCTACAATGAGCAGTTCTTC. Translated: CASRRLAGARSYNEQFF.

The gene calls are TRBV7-9 and TRBJ2-4, with TRBD2 identical over 14 bases. Unmatched junction bases numbered 17, after V lost 3 bases and J lost 13 bases. Per germline, CDR1 SEHNR and CDR2 FQNEAQ (reference sequence). CDR3 length: 18 residues. CDR3 coding DNA: TGTGCCAGCAGCTTCCCACGGGCGACTAGCGGGGGGGCCGATGAGCAGTACTTC. Encoded protein: CASSFPRATSGGADEQYF.

The sample holds one count of this clonotype. This sequence joins TRBV7-9 and TRBJ2-3, with a tentative D call TRBD2 (6 bases). V lost 7 bases and J lost 3, with 23 bases in between. From germline, CDR1 is SEHNR and CDR2 FQNEAQ (reference sequence). The CDR3 contains 17 residues. Here the CDR3 reads CASNWGSVAGRTDTQYF. CDR3 DNA: TGTGCCAGCAACTGGGGTTCAGTGGCGGGGCGGACAGATACGCAGTATTTT. Combining the CDR3 with reference TRBV7-9 and TRBJ2-3 gives the whole variable domain DTGVSQNPRHKITKRGQNVTFRCDPISEHNRLYWYRQTLGQGPEFLTYFQNEAQLEKSRLLSDRFSAERPKGSFSTLEIQRTEQGDSAMYLCASNWGSVAGRTDTQYFGPGTRLTVL.

This clonotype was found many times. This chain uses TRBV24-1 with TRBJ2-5; D is perhaps TRBD1 (6 bases). V was clipped by 4 bases and J by 0 bases, with 11 bases between them. CDR3 length: 15 amino acids. Germline V gene sequence: CDR1 KGHDR, CDR2 SFDVKD. The CDR3 DNA sequence: TGTGCCACCAGTGACCCCGACAGGTACCAAGAGACCCAGTACTTC. It yields the protein CATSDPDRYQETQYF.

The V and J genes are TRBV6-5 and TRBJ2-6; D remains ambiguous. This CDR3 has 15 residues. CDR1 is MNHEY and CDR2 is SVGAGI in the germline V gene. Trimming shortened V by 2 bases and J by 0 bases, and 5 bases separated the two germline ends. CDR3 sequence reads: CASSYDNSGANVLTF. Written as DNA, the CDR3 is TGTGCCAGCAGTTACGACAACTCTGGGGCCAACGTCCTGACTTTC.

This clonotype showed up just a few times. This chain joins TRBV10-3 and TRBJ1-4; D is ambiguous. Germline V gene lookup returns CDR1 ENHRY and CDR2 SYGVKD. The CDR3 loop spans 13 amino acids. The V gene lost 2 bases and the J gene lost 7 bases, with 8 bases spanning the gap. CDR3 residues: CAISEEGGEKLFF. CDR3 nucleotides: TGTGCCATCAGTGAGGAGGGAGGTGAAAAACTGTTTTTT.

This clonotype was counted between two and nine times. The V call is TRBV6-5, the J call TRBJ2-5, with D perhaps TRBD2 (5 bases). Trimming removed 5 bases from V and 2 bases from J, with 18 bases in between. CDR3 length: 16 residues. In germline, CDR1 is MNHEY, CDR2 SVGAGI. The CDR3 spells CASSPLWTASQETQYF. The CDR3 region has the DNA TGTGCCAGCAGTCCCCTCTGGACTGCAAGTCAAGAGACCCAGTACTTC.

The V call is TRBV24-1, the J call TRBJ2-5, with D unresolved. The CDR3 is 16 residues long. The V gene's germline CDR1 is KGHDR and CDR2 SFDVKD. V was shortened by 3 bases and J by 1 base, with 14 bases between the two germline ends. CDR3 amino acids: CATSDLGAYSQETQYF. In DNA form, the CDR3 reads TGTGCCACCAGTGATCTCGGAGCCTACAGCCAAGAGACCCAGTACTTC.

This rearrangement joins TRBV28 to TRBJ2-7, with TRBD1 matching 9 bases. The V gene's germline CDR1 is MDHEN and CDR2 SYDVKM. The V segment lost 6 bases and the J segment 2 bases; nucleotides outside the gene matches: 8. The CDR3 runs 15 residues. The CDR3 DNA reads TGTGCCAGCAGCCTGCGGGACAGGGTGGCCTACGAGCAGTACTTC. This translates into CASSLRDRVAYEQYF.

This chain links TRBV7-9 with TRBJ2-5, with TRBD2 matching 9 bases. The junction had 6 bases not matched to a gene; V was cut back by 5 bases and J by 5 bases. Germline CDR1 is SEHNR and CDR2 is FQNEAQ (reference sequence). The CDR3 runs 14 residues. CDR3 amino acids: CASSTQRGVETQYF. In nucleotides, the CDR3 is TGTGCCAGCAGCACACAGCGGGGGGTGGAGACCCAGTACTTC.

The chain carries TRBV6-9 and TRBJ2-5; D is perhaps TRBD2 (5 bases). The J call is uncertain, as TRBJ2-7 better fits the DNA end. This CDR3 comprises 15 residues. Germline V gene data show CDR1 as MNHGY and CDR2 as SVAAGI. The CDR3 reads CASSNPFRGTYEQYF. DNA of the CDR3: TGTGCCAGCAGCAACCCTTTCCGGGGAACCTACGAGCAGTACTTC.

The rearrangement joins TRBV7-2 to TRBJ2-6; D may correspond to TRBD1 or TRBD2 (5 bases each). In germline, CDR1 is SGHTA, CDR2 FQGNSA. V was cut by 5 bases and J by 1 base, with 18 bases left in between. The CDR3 has 18 residues. The CDR3 loop reads CASSRTGTPRSGANVLTF. DNA of the CDR3: TGTGCCAGCAGCCGGACCGGGACCCCGCGTTCTGGGGCCAACGTCCTGACTTTC.

This clonotype was seen more than once but under ten times. This rearrangement joins TRBV29-1 to TRBJ2-6, with D unresolved. The CDR3 extends over 15 amino acids. CDR1 is SQVTM, CDR2 ANQGSEA, per germline. V was shortened by 7 bases and J by 0 bases, with 13 bases between the two germline ends. The CDR3 region has the DNA TGCAGCGCGCGGTCAGTCCTCTCTGGGGCCAACGTCCTGACTTTC. It specifies CSARSVLSGANVLTF.

The CDR3 nucleotides are TGTGCCAGCAGCCGCGGGGGGTTGACGCAGTATTTT. The encoded protein is CASSRGGLTQYF. The chain carries TRBV7-9 and TRBJ2-3; TRBD2 aligns across 8 bases. Unmatched junction bases numbered 4, after V lost 5 bases and J lost 9 bases. Germline assignment: CDR1 SEHNR and CDR2 FQNEAQ (reference sequence). This CDR3 has 12 residues.

A few counts support this clonotype. The chain has TRBV6-1 and TRBJ1-2; unclear D gene. Germline values: CDR1 MNHNS, CDR2 SASEGT. V lost 0 bases and J 7 bases, leaving 9 bases between the germline ends. The CDR3 sequence is 13 residues long. In DNA form, the CDR3 reads TGTGCCAGCAGTGAAGCCGGGGTGGGTGGCTACACCTTC. The encoded protein is CASSEAGVGGYTF.

The chain carries TRBV7-2 and TRBJ2-3; 10 bases agree with TRBD2. The CDR3 has 20 amino acids. CDR1 is SGHTA and CDR2 is FQGNSA in the germline V gene. V dropped 4 bases and J dropped 2; count of bases not matched to a gene: 18. CDR3 region: CASSSPSSGGFEGSTDTQYF. The CDR3 bases are TGTGCCAGCAGCTCCCCGTCTAGCGGGGGTTTCGAGGGGTCCACAGATACGCAGTATTTT.

The DNA for the CDR3 is TGCGCCAGCAGCCAAGATACCGGGACAGGCACGCAGTATTTT. Translation: CASSQDTGTGTQYF. V and J are TRBV4-3 and TRBJ2-3; 8 bases are a match to TRBD1. From germline, CDR1 is LGHNA and CDR2 YSLEER. J was trimmed by 9 bases and V by 0 bases; bases with no gene match: 5. This CDR3 comprises 14 residues.

The chain couples TRBV13 to TRBJ2-4; D gene unclear. Germline V CDR1 and CDR2: PRHDT, FYEKMQ (reference sequence). CDR3 length: 15 amino acids. V was clipped by 0 bases and J by 6 bases, with 12 bases between them. CDR3 DNA: TGTGCCAGCAGCTTAGGTGGTAAGGAACTAAACATTCAGTACTTC. It specifies CASSLGGKELNIQYF.

The chain links TRBV6-2 or TRBV6-3 to TRBJ1-2; 9 bases match TRBD1. The CDR3 has 17 residues. Trimming cost V 4 bases and J 4 bases; bases outside gene matches: 13. The germline gives CDR1 MNHEY, CDR2 SVGEGT. CDR3 region: CASSSHTPGQGGYGYTF. In DNA, the CDR3 is TGTGCCAGCAGTTCTCACACACCGGGACAGGGAGGCTATGGCTACACCTTC.